The 21 T cell receptor beta chains listed next were all sequenced from one sample in a study of blood T cell repertoires in COVID-19. TCRdb keeps only in-frame clones here, not all; method: immunoSEQ multiplex PCR. Among 150,000 to 200,000 clones listed, around 79% were seen once. Sequenced material: peripheral blood. Receptors were obtained from a man between 60 and 75 years old with active or convalescent COVID-19.

The genes are TRBV24-1 and TRBJ1-1; 10 bases align to TRBD1. The V gene's germline CDR1 is KGHDR and CDR2 SFDVKD. J lost 4 bases, V lost 4 bases, and 5 bases had no gene match. The CDR3 extends over 15 amino acids. The CDR3 is CATSDSRTGGTEAFF. The CDR3 nucleotides read TGTGCCACCAGTGACTCCCGGACAGGGGGCACTGAAGCTTTCTTT.

J is TRBJ2-3 and V is TRBV12-3 or TRBV12-4; D gene unclear. The CDR3 is made up of 13 amino acids. V lost 2 bases to trimming and J lost 5 bases, with 8 bases between them. The CDR3 region has the DNA TGTGCCAGCAGTTTAACTCTCGGAGATACGCAGTATTTT. It encodes CASSLTLGDTQYF.

J is TRBJ2-2 and V is TRBV5-1; TRBD1 agrees at 8 bases. Germline CDR1 SGHRS, CDR2 YFSETQ. Trimming removed 5 bases from V and 7 bases from J; junction bases left unmatched: 4. This CDR3 has 13 amino acids. The CDR3 region is CASSGTGIGELFF. As DNA, the CDR3 is TGCGCCAGCAGTGGGACAGGCATCGGGGAGCTGTTTTTT.

V gene TRBV10-3 combines with J gene TRBJ2-1; 14 bases match TRBD2. The junction had 1 base not matched to a gene; V was cut back by 0 bases and J by 9 bases. CDR1 and CDR2 (germline): ENHRY, SYGVKD. The CDR3 runs to 15 residues. The CDR3, as DNA: TGTGCCATCAGTGAGTCGGGGACTAGCGGGAGTGAGCAGTTCTTC. Its protein product is CAISESGTSGSEQFF.

The table lists this clone with a count of one. V usage is TRBV30 and J usage is TRBJ2-4; 11 positions agree with TRBD1. The CDR3 is made up of 13 amino acids. In germline, CDR1 is GTSNPN, CDR2 SVGIG (reference sequence). Losses at the gene ends were 5 bases for V and 8 bases for J; bases not matched to a gene: 5. The CDR3, as DNA: TGTGCCTGGGGACAGGGGGCGGGGGACATTCAGTACTTC. This codes for CAWGQGAGDIQYF.

V is TRBV5-1 and J is TRBJ2-1, with a possible D match to TRBD1 (6 bases). Trimming removed 3 bases from V and 0 bases from J, with 16 bases in between. The germline V gene encodes CDR1 SGHRS and CDR2 YFSETQ. CDR3 length equals 17 residues. The CDR3 DNA reads TGCGCCAGCAGCTCCAGAACAGGGTCTTCCTCCTACAATGAGCAGTTCTTC. It codes for CASSSRTGSSSYNEQFF.

This rearrangement joins TRBV5-6 to TRBJ2-2; 9 positions match TRBD2. V lost 0 bases to trimming and J lost 2 bases; unmatched junction nucleotides: 2. Germline CDR1 is SGHDT and CDR2 is YYEEEE. The CDR3 loop spans 16 amino acids. The CDR3 DNA follows: TGTGCCAGCAGCTTGGATAGCGGGAGAAACACCGGGGAGCTGTTTTTT. Amino acids: CASSLDSGRNTGELFF.

Only a few counts were recorded for this clone. A read error may account for a junction end that differs from germline. The chain recombines TRBV6-1 with TRBJ2-7, with D tentatively TRBD2 (5 bases). The length of the CDR3 is 13 residues. Germline CDR1 and CDR2: MNHNS and SASEGT. This CDR3 is CASREGPGDEQYF. The CDR3 nucleotides read TGTGCCAGCAGGGAAGGCCCCGGGGACGAGCAGTACTTC.

The chain joins TRBV6-5 to TRBJ1-5, with 12 bases fitting TRBD1. The CDR3 has 14 residues. Germline V gene lookup returns CDR1 MNHEY and CDR2 SVGAGI. Germline trimming cut 6 bases from V and 6 bases from J; bases unmatched to any gene: 3. The CDR3: CASRGQGASQPQHF. The CDR3 DNA follows: TGTGCCAGCAGGGGACAGGGGGCGAGTCAGCCCCAGCATTTT.

The chain carries TRBV27 and TRBJ1-2; TRBD1 matches at 10 bases. The CDR3 has 13 amino acids. The V gene's germline CDR1 is MNHEY and CDR2 SMNVEV (reference sequence). Trimming cost V 8 bases and J 4 bases; bases outside gene matches: 4. Written as DNA, the CDR3 is TGTGCCAGCGCTAGGGACAGGGGCTATGGCTACACCTTC. Translated, it gives CASARDRGYGYTF.

The chain recombines TRBV11-2 with TRBJ2-1; 12 nucleotides agree with TRBD2. Germline CDR1 reads SGHAT; CDR2 reads FQNNGV. The CDR3 length is 17 residues. Trimming cost V 5 bases and J 0 bases; bases outside gene matches: 5. The CDR3 sequence is CASSRTSGVSSYNEQFF. In nucleotides, the CDR3 is TGTGCCAGCAGCAGGACTAGCGGGGTTAGCTCCTACAATGAGCAGTTCTTC.

The chain links TRBV28 to TRBJ1-2, with TRBD1 matching over 9 bases. V trimming: 6 bases; J trimming: 8 bases; junction bases outside the gene matches: 13. This CDR3 has 15 amino acids. The V gene's germline CDR1 is MDHEN and CDR2 SYDVKM. The CDR3 here is CASSTLTGGIGGYTF. Written as DNA, the CDR3 is TGTGCCAGCAGCACCCTTACAGGGGGCATTGGGGGCTACACCTTC.

This chain links TRBV19 with TRBJ2-2; 10 nucleotides agree with TRBD2. This CDR3 is built from 16 residues. The ends lost 4 bases at V and 1 base at J; junction bases unmatched: 3. The germline CDR1 and CDR2 sequences are LNHDA and SQIVND (reference sequence). This CDR3 is CASSKGLAVNTGELFF. In DNA, the CDR3 is TGTGCCAGTAGTAAAGGACTAGCGGTGAACACCGGGGAGCTGTTTTTT.

This chain uses TRBV4-3 with TRBJ1-1; D not resolved. The CDR3 totals 14 residues. Trimming cost V 0 bases and J 10 bases, with 15 bases left between them. CDR1 and CDR2 (germline): LGHNA, YSLEER. For the CDR3, the DNA is TGCGCCAGCAGCCAAGATCGGGAGGGTCCAACAGCTTTCTTT. Translation: CASSQDREGPTAFF.

This chain links TRBV4-1 with TRBJ1-3, with 7 bases lining up with TRBD1. CDR1 is MGHRA, CDR2 YSYEKL, per germline. The V segment lost 4 bases and the J segment 1 base; nucleotides outside the gene matches: 10. The length of the CDR3 is 17 residues. CDR3 nucleotide sequence: TGCGCCAGCAGCCCATCCCCGACAGGGTCATCTGGAAACACCATATATTTT. Translated, it gives CASSPSPTGSSGNTIYF.

The rearrangement joins TRBV10-3 to TRBJ2-3, with a weak D call TRBD1 (6 bases). Germline loops: CDR1 ENHRY, CDR2 SYGVKD. With 3 bases removed from V and 4 bases from J, the gap between germline ends came to 8 bases. This CDR3 is built from 13 residues. For the CDR3, the DNA is TGTGCCATCAGTGACAGGGGCGCAGATACGCAGTATTTT. Translation gives CAISDRGADTQYF.

This clone occurred once. J is TRBJ2-1 and V is TRBV14; TRBD2 aligns across 7 bases. The germline V gene encodes CDR1 SGHDN and CDR2 FVKESK. With V trimmed by 1 base and J by 4 bases, 7 bases remained unmatched. This CDR3 region has 16 residues. The chain's CDR3 is CASSQVGLERYNEQFF. For the CDR3, the DNA is TGTGCCAGCAGCCAAGTAGGACTAGAGAGATACAATGAGCAGTTCTTC. Filled out from reference TRBV14 and TRBJ2-1, the complete variable domain reads EAGVTQFPSHSVIEKGQTVTLRCDPISGHDNLYWYRRVMGKEIKFLLHFVKESKQDESGMPNNRFLAERTGGTYSTLKVQPAELEDSGVYFCASSQVGLERYNEQFFGPGTRLTVL.

To note about this clone: Additional DNA sequences in this sample encode the identical CDR3. V gene TRBV6-2 or TRBV6-3 combines with J gene TRBJ2-7; 7 bases match TRBD2. Per germline, CDR1 MNHEY and CDR2 SVGEGT. The V gene end was trimmed by 4 bases and the J gene end by 2 bases; junction bases not matched to a gene: 5. This CDR3 is 14 amino acids long. The CDR3 sequence is CASSSGGRTYEQYF. The CDR3 DNA reads as TGTGCCAGCAGTTCCGGCGGGAGAACCTACGAGCAGTACTTC.

The CDR3 loop is CASSQGGGTGWYGYTF. CDR3 in DNA: TGCGCCAGCAGCCAAGGGGGAGGGACGGGTTGGTATGGCTACACCTTC. This chain joins TRBV4-3 and TRBJ1-2; D is possibly TRBD1 (5 bases). The germline V and J ends were trimmed by 1 base and 5 bases, with 17 bases remaining between them. CDR1 and CDR2 from the germline V gene are LGHNA and YSLEER. This CDR3 comprises 16 residues.

The V call is TRBV7-2, the J call TRBJ1-1; 11 bases line up with TRBD1. J was trimmed by 5 bases and V by 3 bases; bases with no gene match: 11. CDR1 and CDR2 (germline): SGHTA, FQGNSA. CDR3 size: 17 residues. The CDR3 DNA reads TGTGCCAGCAGCTTTCGGTTAGGACAGGGGGCAGGAACTGAAGCTTTCTTT. This gives the protein CASSFRLGQGAGTEAFF.

This chain links TRBV5-5 with TRBJ1-5; maybe TRBD1 (5 bases). Trimming stripped 4 bases from V and 0 bases from J, with 11 bases between. The CDR3 runs to 15 residues. Germline lookup yields CDR1 SGHKS and CDR2 YYEKEE (reference sequence). The CDR3 spells CASSPVGDSNQPQHF. CDR3 coding DNA: TGTGCCAGCAGCCCTGTAGGGGATAGCAATCAGCCCCAGCATTTT.